This T cell receptor (beta chain) was found in a study of blood T cell repertoires in COVID-19. Whole-study context: COVID-19 samples, acute and convalescent, were from the United States, Italy and Spain. Nucleic acid was either cDNA or gDNA, and it came from T cells, B-cell-depleted T cells, or PBMCs.

Trimming took off 5 bases at V and 3 bases at J, with 21 bases between the two ends. The CDR3 spans 17 residues. Per the germline V gene, CDR1 is MDHEN and CDR2 is SYDVKM. This clone has at least ten counts. In the original analysis: Nucleated cell counts were estimated from reference gene primer amplification. Profiled with immunoSEQ multiplex PCR; TCRdb holds only in-frame clones, not every one. Clonal size and the V and J genes are those of that table, whereas D and trimming came from the DNA. The table includes 85,000 to 100,000 clones, about 78% detected once. The sequenced sample consisted of peripheral blood. The chain couples TRBV28 to TRBJ2-3; perhaps TRBD2 as D (7 bases). The TCR sequence derives from a man aged 50 or older who had recovered from COVID-19. The CDR3 spells CASSPPGGGRETDTQYF. As DNA, the CDR3 is TGTGCCAGCAGTCCCCCGGGGGGCGGGAGAGAGACAGATACGCAGTATTTT.